This entry describes one T cell receptor beta chain. Its antigen is as yet unknown. V lost 4 bases to trimming and J lost 0 bases, with 13 bases between them. In germline, CDR1 is SGHTA, CDR2 FQGNSA. There are 15 residues in the CDR3. The sample comes from a study of beta chain features in type 1 diabetes. Study background: Cell yields, age and gender were similar between patients and healthy donors.

The study, taken as a whole, reports: Shorter templates might be favored by PCR, equally in patients and controls. Shortening of TCRB CDR3s, moderate but significant, appeared in all four CD4+ subsets of Type 1 diabetes patients.

The whole isolated RNA underwent reverse transcription, so sequencing captured expressed TCRB transcripts. Repertoires were generated with immunoSEQ multiplex PCR, while TCRdb's copy carries only in-frame clones and drops some. The sample shows hundreds of thousands of clones, about an eighth of them seen only once. The rearrangement uses TRBV7-2 and TRBJ2-7; tentatively, D is TRBD1 (6 bases). The material sequenced was naive CD4+ T cells from blood. The origin of this receptor is a man between 18 and 35 years old with type 1 diabetes. This chain's CDR3 is CASSSYRVSSYEQYF. The CDR3 region has the DNA TGTGCCAGCAGCTCGTACAGGGTAAGCTCCTACGAGCAGTACTTC.